This T cell receptor (beta chain) was sequenced in a study of post-analysis software for immune sequencing data. As for the study in general: The disease courses spanned relapsing-remitting, secondary progressive and progressive-relapsing forms of multiple sclerosis.

This clonotype has just a few counts. Its antigen is currently unknown. Study-level results: A handful of TRBV segments were significantly more frequent in patients than in controls. TRBV5-6, TRBV5-1 and TRBV20-1 were among these segments. Comparison with controls showed significantly lower normalized Chao1 diversity in multiple sclerosis patients.

Unique molecular identifiers featured in each of the TCR beta cDNA libraries. cDNA molecules numbering approximately 500,000 came from approximately 1 to 10 million T cells. TCRdb reprocessed the PCR reads with MiXCR, giving one entry per CDR3 protein. The table lists 820,000 or so distinct CDR3 sequences, approximately 53% of them singletons. CDR3 length equals 13 residues. Germline loops: CDR1 MGHRA, CDR2 YSYEKL. V dropped 4 bases and J dropped 4 bases, with 10 bases sitting between them. This clonotype was sampled from a girl aged 5-17 years with multiple sclerosis. Sequencing was carried out using blood. The chain couples TRBV4-1 to TRBJ1-2; D gene uncertain. The CDR3 sequence is CASSPLESYGYTF. The CDR3 DNA is TGCGCCAGCAGCCCCTTAGAGAGCTATGGCTACACCTTC.